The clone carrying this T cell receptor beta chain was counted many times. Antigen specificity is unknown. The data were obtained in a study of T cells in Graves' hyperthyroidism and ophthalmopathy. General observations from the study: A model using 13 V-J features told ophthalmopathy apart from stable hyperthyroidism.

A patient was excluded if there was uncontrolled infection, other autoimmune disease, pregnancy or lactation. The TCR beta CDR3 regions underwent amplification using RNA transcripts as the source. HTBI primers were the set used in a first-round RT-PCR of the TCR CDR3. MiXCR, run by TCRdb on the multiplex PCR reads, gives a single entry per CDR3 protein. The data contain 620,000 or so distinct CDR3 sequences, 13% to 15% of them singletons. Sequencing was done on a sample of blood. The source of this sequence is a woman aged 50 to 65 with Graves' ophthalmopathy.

The DNA for the CDR3 is TGTGCCAGCAGCTTCAGCGGGAGGCAAGAGACCCAGTACTTC. Its protein is CASSFSGRQETQYF. The J gene is TRBJ2-5, the V gene TRBV13, with 9 positions matching TRBD2. V lost 3 bases and J lost 2; bases outside the gene matches: 1. Germline V gene sequence: CDR1 PRHDT, CDR2 FYEKMQ (reference sequence). This CDR3 is 14 amino acids long.